This TCR beta chain was observed in a study of OX40 agonist ivuxolimab in advanced cancers. This CDR3 has 11 residues. The trim removed 3 bases at V and 7 bases at J, leaving 1 base unmatched. Germline values: CDR1 DFQATT, CDR2 SNEGSKA (reference sequence). Repertoires were generated with immunoSEQ multiplex PCR, while TCRdb's copy carries only in-frame clones and drops some. The top ten clones hold 0.85% to 1.1% of a sample with about 45,000 clones, roughly 90% of them seen once. The specimen was CD4+ or CD8+ T cells sorted from blood, collected in a trial of the OX40 agonist ivuxolimab. The receptor's source is an adult with an advanced solid tumor such as melanoma, head and neck, liver or kidney cancer. The chain carries TRBV20-1 and TRBJ1-1; TRBD1 matches at 8 bases. The chain's CDR3 is CSARTGVEAFF. The CDR3 DNA sequence: TGCAGTGCTAGGACAGGGGTTGAAGCTTTCTTT.